The 23 T cell receptor beta chains in this list originate from one sample, sequenced in a study of blood T cells in healthy people across ages. Using a J-beta primer mix together with a sample-barcoded 5' primer, a second PCR was run for roughly 6 to 12 cycles. TCRdb recomputed calls from the 5' RACE reads with MiXCR, one row per CDR3 protein. This sample carries more than 650,000 distinct CDR3 sequences, about 24% of them seen once, and the ten largest clones take 22%. Sequenced input: blood. These receptors were collected from a man between 65 and 79 years old in good health.

The V and J genes are TRBV10-3 and TRBJ2-1; a weak D match, TRBD2 (6 bases). CDR3 length equals 15 residues. With 1 base removed from V and 3 bases from J, the gap between germline ends came to 10 bases. CDR1 is ENHRY and CDR2 is SYGVKD in the germline V gene. This CDR3 reads CAISEYWRGYNEQFF. CDR3 in DNA: TGTGCCATCAGTGAGTACTGGCGGGGCTACAATGAGCAGTTCTTC.

This clonotype showed up just a few times. The chain links TRBV6-5 to TRBJ2-1; D is unclear. Germline loops: CDR1 MNHEY, CDR2 SVGAGI. V was trimmed by 8 bases and J by 0 bases, leaving 8 bases between them. CDR3 length equals 13 residues. CDR3 bases: TGTGCCAGCCAGGAGAGCTCCTACAATGAGCAGTTCTTC. Translating it yields CASQESSYNEQFF.

This clonotype was observed a few times. The V gene is TRBV5-1, the J gene TRBJ2-5; no clear D gene. V gave up 0 bases and J gave up 2 bases, with 11 bases separating them. Germline CDR1 is SGHRS and CDR2 is YFSETQ. This CDR3 has 15 residues. CDR3 region: CASSLESARQETQYF. The CDR3, as DNA: TGCGCCAGCAGCTTGGAAAGTGCACGGCAAGAGACCCAGTACTTC.

About this clonotype: Relative to the germline gene, one junction end is altered; a read error may explain this. J is TRBJ2-5 and V is TRBV7-2; weak D call: TRBD2 (6 bases). The CDR3 loop spans 14 amino acids. Per the germline V gene, CDR1 is SGHTA and CDR2 is FQGNSA. The CDR3 sequence is CASSLARGTATSVF. CDR3 sequence (DNA): TGTGCCAGCAGCTTAGCGCGCGGGACGGCTACTTCGGTTTTC.

This clonotype was counted at least ten times. J is TRBJ2-1 and V is TRBV12-3 or TRBV12-4; TRBD2 matches at 8 bases. The CDR3 consists of 15 residues. V dropped 1 base and J dropped 5; count of bases not matched to a gene: 4. This CDR3 reads CASSLGAGGNNEQFF. The CDR3 bases are TGTGCCAGCAGTTTAGGCGCGGGGGGTAACAATGAGCAGTTCTTC.

This clonotype turned up a few times. Written as DNA, the CDR3 is TGCGCCAGCAGTCCCGGGACTAGCGTCTACGAGCAGTACTTC. Translated: CASSPGTSVYEQYF. The V and J genes are TRBV10-2 and TRBJ2-1; 10 bases fit TRBD2. The tail of the sequence fits TRBJ2-7 better, so the J call may be wrong. The CDR3 length is 14 residues. The germline gives CDR1 WSHSY, CDR2 SAAADI.

This clonotype was recorded a few times. The rearrangement uses TRBV7-2 and TRBJ2-5, with 11 bases lining up with TRBD2. TRBJ2-1 matches the DNA end more closely, so the J call is doubtful. Germline V gene data show CDR1 as SGHTA and CDR2 as FQGNSA. The CDR3 runs to 16 residues. CDR3 amino acids: CASSLGGSGGASEQFF. As DNA, the CDR3 is TGTGCCAGCAGCTTAGGTGGTAGCGGGGGGGCAAGCGAGCAGTTCTTC.

The chain has TRBV15 and TRBJ2-1, with a possible D match to TRBD2 (6 bases). V was trimmed by 0 bases and J by 4 bases, leaving 13 bases between them. The CDR3 extends over 16 amino acids. CDR1 is LNHNV, CDR2 YYDKDF, per germline (reference sequence). The CDR3 sequence is CATSRDGSPSYNEQFF. The CDR3 bases are TGTGCCACCAGCAGAGACGGGAGTCCCTCGTACAATGAGCAGTTCTTC. Supplemented by reference TRBV15 and TRBJ2-1, the full variable domain reads DAMVIQNPRYQVTQFGKPVTLSCSQTLNHNVMYWYQQKSSQAPKLLFHYYDKDFNNEADTPDNFQSRRPNTSFCFLDIRSPGLGDTAMYLCATSRDGSPSYNEQFFGPGTRLTVL.

This clonotype has only one observation. The chain uses TRBV28 and TRBJ2-5, with 7 bases fitting TRBD2. This CDR3 is 14 amino acids long. The V segment lost 3 bases and the J segment 11 bases; nucleotides outside the gene matches: 12. Germline-derived CDR1 and CDR2 are MDHEN and SYDVKM. The CDR3 loop is CASSFGTRAGEQYF. CDR3 DNA sequence: TGTGCCAGCAGTTTCGGGACCAGGGCGGGGGAGCAGTACTTC.

In regard to this clonotype: One end of the junction varies from germline; a read error may be responsible. V is TRBV7-2 and J is TRBJ2-3; 9 bases match TRBD2. Germline-derived CDR1 and CDR2 are SGHTA and FQGNSA. The CDR3 spans 17 residues. The CDR3 bases are TGTGCCAGCAGCTTATTTAGCGGGGGCCCTAGCATAGATACGCAGTATTTT. This translates into CASSLFSGGPSIDTQYF.

This clonotype appeared a few times. This chain links TRBV20-1 with TRBJ1-1; D is unclear. Trimming left V 3 bases short and J 0 bases short, with 2 bases between. Germline V gene lookup returns CDR1 DFQATT and CDR2 SNEGSKA (reference sequence). The CDR3 runs 11 residues. The CDR3 sequence: CSASMNTEAFF. CDR3 in DNA: TGCAGTGCTAGCATGAACACTGAAGCTTTCTTT.

The J gene is TRBJ2-1, the V gene TRBV20-1, with TRBD2 identical over 10 bases. J gave up 2 bases and V 5 bases, and 12 bases lay outside the gene matches. Germline V gene sequence: CDR1 DFQATT, CDR2 SNEGSKA (reference sequence). This CDR3 spans 17 amino acids. The CDR3 DNA reads TGCAGTGCTGGGCCCTACGGGACTAGCGCTACCTACAATGAGCAGTTCTTC. Translation gives CSAGPYGTSATYNEQFF.

The chain uses TRBV4-1 and TRBJ2-7; 8 nucleotides align to TRBD2. Losses at the gene ends were 4 bases for V and 4 bases for J; bases not matched to a gene: 9. This CDR3 is built from 15 residues. Germline V lookup: CDR1 MGHRA, CDR2 YSYEKL. CDR3 residues: CASSRMEGGRYEQYV. As DNA, the CDR3 is TGCGCCAGCAGCCGAATGGAGGGCGGGAGGTACGAGCAGTACGTC.

The rearrangement joins TRBV11-3 to TRBJ2-4; possibly TRBD1 for D (6 bases). The length of the CDR3 is 14 residues. Germline values: CDR1 SGHNT, CDR2 YENEEA. Trimming pared 4 bases from V and 3 bases from J, leaving 10 bases between. The CDR3 region is CASSSRGFKNIQYF. CDR3 nucleotides: TGTGCCAGCAGCTCCAGGGGTTTCAAAAACATTCAGTACTTC.

This clonotype was detected many times. This chain uses TRBV6-5 with TRBJ1-6; D not certain. CDR1 is MNHEY, CDR2 SVGAGI, per germline. CDR3 length: 14 residues. V was pared by 4 bases and J by 8 bases, with 12 bases between. Here the CDR3 DNA reads TGTGCCAGCAGTTCCGCCGGTGAAGATTCACCCCTCCACTTT. Its translation is CASSSAGEDSPLHF.

The chain employs TRBV20-1 and TRBJ2-5, with D hard to call. Trimming removed 1 base at V and 3 bases at J, with 9 bases between. Germline V gene lookup returns CDR1 DFQATT and CDR2 SNEGSKA (reference sequence). The CDR3 has 13 residues. CDR3 nucleotide sequence: TGCAGTGCTAGAGCCCAGCGAGAAGAGACCCAGTACTTC. Its protein is CSARAQREETQYF.

This chain links TRBV20-1 with TRBJ2-1; 9 bases are a match to TRBD2. From germline, CDR1 is DFQATT and CDR2 SNEGSKA (reference sequence). The CDR3 totals 12 residues. The V segment lost 7 bases and the J segment 7 bases; nucleotides outside the gene matches: 5. As DNA, the CDR3 is TGCAGTGTCAGCGGGGGGCCGAATGAGCAGTTCTTC. Encoded protein: CSVSGGPNEQFF.

This clonotype turned up a few times. The chain carries TRBV29-1 and TRBJ1-2, with D maybe TRBD1 (5 bases). Germline V lookup: CDR1 SQVTM, CDR2 ANQGSEA. Trimming shortened V by 2 bases and J by 7 bases, and 11 bases separated the two germline ends. This CDR3 region has 12 residues. CDR3 in amino acids: CSVETLGVGYTF. CDR3 sequence (DNA): TGCAGCGTTGAAACATTGGGGGTTGGCTACACCTTC.

This clonotype was observed many times. The chain uses TRBV7-8 and TRBJ2-7; the match to TRBD1 covers 7 bases. Trimming removed 5 bases from V and 2 bases from J; junction bases left unmatched: 18. The CDR3 runs 18 residues. The germline CDR1 and CDR2 sequences are SGHVS and FQNEAQ. CDR3 residues: CASSPVNRDSNLPYEQYF. The CDR3 DNA reads TGTGCCAGCAGCCCGGTCAACCGGGACAGTAATCTCCCCTACGAGCAGTACTTC.

This clonotype was picked up a small number of times. The V and J genes are TRBV7-9 and TRBJ1-5; no firm D call. Trimming took 2 bases from V and 7 from J, leaving 9 bases between them. Germline values: CDR1 SEHNR, CDR2 FQNEAQ (reference sequence). This CDR3 is 13 amino acids long. In DNA form, the CDR3 reads TGTGCCAGCAGCTTAACCCTGGGGCAGCCCCAGCATTTT. Translating it yields CASSLTLGQPQHF.

This clonotype was seen a handful of times. The V gene is TRBV25-1, the J gene TRBJ1-4; 10 nucleotides line up with TRBD1. CDR3 size: 15 residues. Germline V gene data show CDR1 as MGHDK and CDR2 as SYGVNS. J gave up 2 bases and V 5 bases, and 2 bases lay outside the gene matches. CDR3 bases: TGTGCCAGCAGTAAGACAGGGGGCACTAATGAAAAACTGTTTTTT. Protein product: CASSKTGGTNEKLFF.

This clonotype showed up just a few times. The chain carries TRBV30 and TRBJ1-2; the D gene is possibly TRBD1 (5 bases). This CDR3 contains 13 residues. From germline, CDR1 is GTSNPN and CDR2 SVGIG (reference sequence). Trimming cost V 0 bases and J 5 bases, with 10 bases left between them. The CDR3 here is CAWSVQQAYGYTF. DNA of the CDR3: TGTGCCTGGAGTGTACAACAGGCGTATGGCTACACCTTC. The full variable domain, with the rest looked up from reference TRBV30 and TRBJ1-2, is SQTIHQWPATLVQPVGSPLSLECTVEGTSNPNLYWYRQAAGRGLQLLFYSVGIGQISSEVPQNLSASRPQDRQFILSSKKLLLSDSGFYLCAWSVQQAYGYTFGSGTRLTVV.

This chain connects TRBV7-8 to TRBJ2-5; D is ambiguous. Germline V gene lookup returns CDR1 SGHVS and CDR2 FQNEAQ. The CDR3 extends over 15 amino acids. V was pared by 5 bases and J by 2 bases, with 15 bases between. CDR3 sequence reads: CASSQRGSRQETQYF. DNA of the CDR3: TGTGCCAGCAGCCAAAGAGGCAGTAGGCAAGAGACCCAGTACTTC.